This T cell receptor (beta chain) was sequenced during a study of read filtering for tumor transcriptome and immune sequencing (dated by TCRdb to 2018 to 2020). For context, the study as a whole: The cohort was composed of approximately 16 male and some 13 female patients, with a mean age of approximately 70 years and an age range of roughly 45 to 80. By revised international staging, roughly 8 patients were R-ISS I, approximately 15 were R-ISS II and more than five were R-ISS III. After DNase treatment, whole-transcriptome libraries were prepared with the TruSeq RNA Access Library Prep Kit. TCR-region mapped reads per sample ranged from about 3.5 to 11 million with IR-seq versus only about 85 to 1,300 with RNA-seq. TCR repertoires obtained by targeted immune repertoire sequencing and by bulk whole-transcriptome sequencing performed on the same bone marrow samples were compared. One main goal was a read-filtering strategy for immune repertoire data, in particular deciding whether clonotypes backed by only one read should be removed. General conclusions and limits of the study: The correlation between IR-seq and RNA-seq shared clonotype proportions rose when single-read clonotypes were removed. The sorted CD138-negative fraction was composed of a mixed bone marrow immune population rather than of purified T cells. In IR-seq, about 82% of clonotypes but 3% to 4% of total reads were represented by single-read clonotypes, whereas in RNA-seq, roughly three quarters of clonotypes and approximately 45% of reads were represented by single-read clonotypes. IR-seq captured clonotypes at much higher depth and more reliably than RNA-seq, and smaller IR-seq throughput sufficed to identify most shared clonotypes.

Starting from 400 to 450 ng RNA, TCR libraries were constructed with the Immunoverse kit using molecular barcoded adaptors that cover the alpha/delta and beta/gamma chains. The same RNA used for transcriptome sequencing was used for TCR library preparation. Sequencing of TCR libraries was carried out on an Illumina HiSeq 4000 with 2 x 150 cycles. Per the source publication's procedure: MiXCR aligned TCR reads to human V, D, J and C references and assembled the aligned reads into CDR3 clonotypes, with quality filtering and error correction included. The tcR package in R was used to analyze clonotype counts and gene usage diversity. Raw mapping reads were checked after the RNA-seq reads had been mapped by STAR aligner version 2.5.3a onto the human GRCh37 genome. To test how sequencing depth affected the clonotypes detected, IR-seq fastq files were randomly downsampled with Seqtk 1.3. TCRdb's own reprocessing of the public reads used fastp at Q25 and MiXCR and kept productive beta chains. For every CDR3 protein sequence, its rows merge into one entry that carries the most common genes and DNA. TCRdb, not the authors, supplied the V and J calls. The sample table lists some 30,000 distinct CDR3 sequences, roughly 18% of them with a count of one. More than 15% of the sample lies in the top ten.

The CDR3 numbers 12 residues from cysteine through phenylalanine. Of all the DNA, just the CDR3 is kept, 36 bases in frame from base 1. Trimming removed 4 bases from V and 3 bases from J, leaving 7 bases between the germline ends. Via the germline V gene (reference sequence), CDR1 is LGHDT and CDR2 YNNKEL. Bone marrow was sampled from every patient at the time of active disease. Ficoll-Hypaque density gradient centrifugation was used to isolate bone marrow mononuclear cells. Myeloma plasma cells were removed and CD138-negative cells were obtained by negative selection following labeling with CD138 magnetic microbeads on a MACS separator. Flow cytometry on an Attune NxT with CD138 antibodies was used to check the purity of the isolated cells. TRIzol reagent was used to extract total RNA, and a NanoDrop spectrophotometer was used to quantify the extracted RNA. For each patient, paired RNA-seq and IR-seq were run on the CD138-negative bone marrow sample from that patient.

At least ten counts were recorded for this clonotype. Its antigen is not yet known. No base-level quality is on record; no much larger clone is a single base apart. This chain is built from TRBV3-1 and TRBJ2-7; the D gene is possibly TRBD1, with 6 bases matching. The TCR originated in a donor at least 40 years old with multiple myeloma. Sequenced: a population of CD138-negative cells sorted from bone marrow. The cell subset or site label here, explained by the study, means: bone marrow mononuclear cells depleted of CD138+ plasma/myeloma cells by negative magnetic selection. Read as DNA, the sequence is TGTGCCAGCAGCCGGGGGCTCTACGAGCAGTACTTC. It codes for CASSRGLYEQYF.